The following is a T cell receptor (beta chain) sequence with its context. Original data processing: Estimated nucleated cell counts came from reference gene primer amplification. TCRdb's table, derived via immunoSEQ multiplex PCR, lists solely in-frame clones and lacks some. V, J and clone size were drawn from that table, and D and trimming were deduced from the DNA. The sample contains roughly 15,000 clones, roughly 80% of which appear only once. This record comes from a study of blood T cell repertoires in COVID-19. Looking at the study overall: The origin of the acute and convalescent COVID-19 samples was the United States, Italy and Spain.

The CDR3 spans 12 residues. Germline V gives CDR1 MDHEN, CDR2 SYDVKM. V was pared by 7 bases and J by 2 bases, with 6 bases between. The sample consisted of peripheral blood. The receptor's source is a woman aged 70 to 79 with active COVID-19. The rearrangement links TRBV28 to TRBJ1-3; D gene uncertain. The CDR3 reads CASITTGNTIYF. The CDR3 region has the DNA TGTGCCAGCATCACTACTGGAAACACCATATATTTT.